The clone carrying this T cell receptor beta chain came up once. Antigen specificity is unknown. These data come from a study of cytomegalovirus exposure and HLA in healthy donors. Points from the study as a whole: As a later analysis showed, several of the most significant clusters appeared to be linked to common viral pathogens.

Primers: 60 Vbeta forward and 13 Jbeta reverse. This table comes from immunoSEQ multiplex PCR, and its TCRdb copy is limited to in-frame clones, with some not included. Of about 77,000 clones detected, over 60% appear once; the ten largest clones hold 3.5% to 5.5%. Whereas donors were nominally healthy upon sampling, unrecorded immune exposures were probable. Material for sequencing was PBMCs. This TCR derives from a man aged 40-49 years in good health and CMV-seronegative.

CDR3 region: CASSSGTGSYEQYF. For the CDR3, the DNA is TGTGCCAGCAGCTCCGGGACAGGATCCTACGAGCAGTACTTC. The chain recombines TRBV7-9 with TRBJ2-7; 8 bases match TRBD1. Germline V gene lookup returns CDR1 SEHNR and CDR2 FQNEAQ (reference sequence). The length of the CDR3 is 14 residues. The V segment lost 4 bases and the J segment 1 base; nucleotides outside the gene matches: 3.